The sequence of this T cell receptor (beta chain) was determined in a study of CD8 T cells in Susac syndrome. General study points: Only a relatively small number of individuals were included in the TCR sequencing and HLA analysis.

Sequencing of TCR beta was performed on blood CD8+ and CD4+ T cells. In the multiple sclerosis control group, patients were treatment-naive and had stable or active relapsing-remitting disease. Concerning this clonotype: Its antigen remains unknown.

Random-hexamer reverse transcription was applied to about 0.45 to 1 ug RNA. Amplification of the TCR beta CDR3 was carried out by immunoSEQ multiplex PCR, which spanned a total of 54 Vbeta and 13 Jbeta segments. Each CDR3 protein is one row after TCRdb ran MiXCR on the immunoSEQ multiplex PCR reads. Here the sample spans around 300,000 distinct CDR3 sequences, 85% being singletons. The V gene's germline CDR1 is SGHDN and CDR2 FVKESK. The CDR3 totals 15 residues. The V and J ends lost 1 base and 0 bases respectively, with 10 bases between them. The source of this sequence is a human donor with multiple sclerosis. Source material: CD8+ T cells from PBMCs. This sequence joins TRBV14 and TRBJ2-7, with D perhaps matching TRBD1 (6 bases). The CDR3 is CASSQGTEVSYEQYF. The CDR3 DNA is TGTGCCAGCAGCCAAGGGACAGAAGTCTCCTACGAGCAGTACTTC.